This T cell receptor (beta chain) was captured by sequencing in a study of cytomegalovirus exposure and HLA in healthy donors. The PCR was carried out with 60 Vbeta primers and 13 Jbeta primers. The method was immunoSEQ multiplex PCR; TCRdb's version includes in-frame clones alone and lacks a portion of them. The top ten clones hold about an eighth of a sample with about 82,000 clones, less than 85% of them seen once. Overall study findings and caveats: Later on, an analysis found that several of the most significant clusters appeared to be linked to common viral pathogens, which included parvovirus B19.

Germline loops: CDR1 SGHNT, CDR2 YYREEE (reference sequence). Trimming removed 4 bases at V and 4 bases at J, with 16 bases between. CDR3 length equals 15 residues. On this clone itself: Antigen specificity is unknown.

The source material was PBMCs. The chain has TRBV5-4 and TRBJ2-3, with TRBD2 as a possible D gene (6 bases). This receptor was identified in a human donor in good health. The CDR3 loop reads CASSTRVGGADTQYF. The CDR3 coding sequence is TGTGCCAGCAGCACCCGGGTGGGGGGAGCAGATACGCAGTATTTT.